The clone carrying this TCR beta chain was seen only a few times. Its matching antigen is unknown. The data stem from a study of vaccination effects on CD4 cells after COVID-19. Study results and caveats: Convalescent patients were scarce in the study, and it lacked early post-infection timepoints. Among infection- and vaccine-induced clones, marked clonal contraction occurred late after vaccination.

The assay was immunoSEQ multiplex PCR, and TCRdb's table has in-frame clones only and misses some. This table holds approximately 14,000 clones, 76% found once. The CDR3 spans 16 residues. Germline CDR1 SGHTA, CDR2 FQGNSA. V gave up 2 bases and J gave up 5 bases; unmatched junction bases: 8. In the ViraFEST assay, antigen-specific CD4+ clonotypes were identified by expansion after peptide-pool stimulation. Cultured cells yielded isolated CD4+ T cells after more than nine days. This person's SARS-CoV-2 infection, confirmed by PCR, occurred between March and December 2020. Each person got two doses of an mRNA SARS-CoV-2 vaccine, BNT162b2 or mRNA-1273. It was with 10 IU/ml IL-2 and roughly 9.2 ug/ml peptides that 1.5 million to 2 million PBMC per well were cultured. Half-medium exchanges with IL-2 medium took place on days 3 and 7.

Sequencing was performed on CD4+ T cells from PBMCs cultured with HCoV-NL63 spike peptides, taken after COVID-19 vaccination. The source is a human donor who had a prior SARS-CoV-2 infection. The chain recombines TRBV7-2 with TRBJ1-4, with 7 bases lining up with TRBD1. The CDR3 DNA sequence: TGTGCCAGCAGCTTAATGCGGGGACAGCCCAATGAAAAACTGTTTTTT. Translation: CASSLMRGQPNEKLFF.